The clone carrying this T cell receptor beta chain came up a few times. Its antigen is undetermined. This sample is part of a study of cytomegalovirus exposure and HLA in healthy donors. Broader study findings: Certain sequence variants were highly shared and formed a cluster, and this cluster was likely a sequencing artifact. There were some V segments, including TRBV6-2 and TRBV6-3, excluded as indistinguishable.

Trimming removed 5 bases at V and 5 bases at J, with 13 bases between. CDR1 and CDR2 from the germline V gene are LNHDA and SQIVND (reference sequence). The CDR3 length is 14 residues. Researchers ran the PCR with 60 Vbeta and 13 Jbeta primers. Profiled with immunoSEQ multiplex PCR; TCRdb holds only in-frame clones, not every one. The table records tens of thousands of clones, 70% of them present only once. Material for sequencing was PBMCs. This receptor was taken from a woman aged 60 to 75 in good health and CMV-seropositive. The J gene is TRBJ2-1, the V gene TRBV19; tentatively, D is TRBD1 (5 bases). This CDR3 reads CASSLQGSNNEQFF. The CDR3 nucleotides read TGTGCCAGTAGTCTGCAGGGCTCAAACAATGAGCAGTTCTTC.